This T cell receptor (beta chain) was documented in a study of control samples from healthy donors and cancer patients. Some clones are missing from TCRdb's copy, which holds only in-frame ones; the method was immunoSEQ multiplex PCR. Here the sample spans about 130,000 clones, approximately 92% being singletons. This CDR3 contains 13 residues. CDR1 and CDR2 from the germline V gene are LGHDT and YNNKEL (reference sequence). With 1 base removed from V and 6 bases from J, the gap between germline ends came to 10 bases. The TCR was taken from an elderly man with head and neck cancer. The specimen was PBMCs. The chain recombines TRBV3-1 (or the pseudogene TRBV3-2) with TRBJ2-7; D is possibly TRBD1 (6 bases). Here the CDR3 reads CASSQGIGGEQYF. The CDR3 nucleotides read TGTGCCAGCAGCCAAGGTATAGGGGGCGAGCAGTACTTC.